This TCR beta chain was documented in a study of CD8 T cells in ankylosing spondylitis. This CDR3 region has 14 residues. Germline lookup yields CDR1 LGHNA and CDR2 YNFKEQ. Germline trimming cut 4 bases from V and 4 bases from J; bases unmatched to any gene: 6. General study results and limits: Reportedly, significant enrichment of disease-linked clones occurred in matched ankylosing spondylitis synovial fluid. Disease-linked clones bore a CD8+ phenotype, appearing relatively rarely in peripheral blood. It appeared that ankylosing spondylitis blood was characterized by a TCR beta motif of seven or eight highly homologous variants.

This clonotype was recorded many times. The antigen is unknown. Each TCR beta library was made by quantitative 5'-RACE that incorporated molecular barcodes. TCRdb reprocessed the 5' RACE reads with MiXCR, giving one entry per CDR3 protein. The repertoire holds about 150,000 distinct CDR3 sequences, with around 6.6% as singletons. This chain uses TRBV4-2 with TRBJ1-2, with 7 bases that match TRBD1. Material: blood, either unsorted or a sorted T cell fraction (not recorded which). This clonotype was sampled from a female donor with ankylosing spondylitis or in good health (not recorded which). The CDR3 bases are TGTGCCAGCAGCCCAGCGGGACAGACCTATGGCTACACCTTC. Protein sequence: CASSPAGQTYGYTF.